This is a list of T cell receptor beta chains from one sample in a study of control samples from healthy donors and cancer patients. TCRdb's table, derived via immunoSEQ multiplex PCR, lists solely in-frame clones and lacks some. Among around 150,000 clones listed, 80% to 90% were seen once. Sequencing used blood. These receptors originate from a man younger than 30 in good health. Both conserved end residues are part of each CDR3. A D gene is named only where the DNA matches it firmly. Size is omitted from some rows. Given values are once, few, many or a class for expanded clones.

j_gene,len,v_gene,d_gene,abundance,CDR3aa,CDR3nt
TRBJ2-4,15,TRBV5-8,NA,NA,CASSFRGEAKNIQYF,TGTGCCAGCAGCTTCAGGGGAGAAGCCAAAAACATTCAGTACTTC
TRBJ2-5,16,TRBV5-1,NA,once,CASSLDTGARGETQYF,TGCGCCAGCAGCTTGGATACGGGGGCCAGGGGGGAGACCCAGTACTTC
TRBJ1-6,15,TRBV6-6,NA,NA,CASTSTPGFNSPLHF,TGTGCCAGCACCTCAACGCCAGGGTTCAATTCACCCCTCCACTTT
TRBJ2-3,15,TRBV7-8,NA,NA,CASSLVGGGTDTQYF,TGTGCCAGCAGCTTAGTAGGTGGGGGCACAGATACGCAGTATTTT
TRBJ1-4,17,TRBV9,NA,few,CASSVAGGATANEKLFF,TGTGCCAGCAGCGTAGCAGGAGGGGCGACGGCTAATGAAAAACTGTTTTTT
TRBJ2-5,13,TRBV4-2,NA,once,CASSRGTGETQYF,TGTGCCAGCAGCCGAGGGACTGGAGAGACCCAGTACTTC
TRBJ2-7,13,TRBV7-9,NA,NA,CASSLAVENEQYF,TGTGCCAGCAGCTTAGCGGTTGAGAACGAGCAGTACTTC
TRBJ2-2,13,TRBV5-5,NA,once,CASRGRTTGELFF,TGTGCCTCGAGGGGCAGGACGACCGGGGAGCTGTTTTTT
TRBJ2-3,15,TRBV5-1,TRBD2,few,CASSSAGTSADTQYF,TGCGCCAGCAGCTCCGCCGGGACTAGCGCAGATACGCAGTATTTT
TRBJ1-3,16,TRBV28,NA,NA,CASSTGTWASGNTIYF,TGTGCCAGCAGCACCGGGACGTGGGCCTCTGGAAACACCATATATTTT
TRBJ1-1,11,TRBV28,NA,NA,CASSPRVEAFF,TGTGCCAGCAGCCCACGGGTAGAAGCTTTCTTT
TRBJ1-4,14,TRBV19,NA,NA,CASGLRATNEKLFF,TGTGCCAGTGGACTTCGCGCGACTAATGAAAAACTGTTTTTT
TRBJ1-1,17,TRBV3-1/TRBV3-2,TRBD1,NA,CASSQGDRRHMNTEAFF,TGTGCCAGCAGCCAAGGGGACAGGAGACACATGAACACTGAAGCTTTCTTT
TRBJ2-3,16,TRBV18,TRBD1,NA,CASSPRKGQGTDTQYF,TGTGCCAGCTCACCGCGAAAGGGACAGGGAACAGATACGCAGTATTTT
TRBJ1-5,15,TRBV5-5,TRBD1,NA,CASSWDRSSNQPQHF,TGTGCCAGCAGCTGGGACAGGTCTTCCAATCAGCCCCAGCATTTT
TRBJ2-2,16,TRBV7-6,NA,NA,CASSFFEGRRAGELFF,TGTGCCAGCAGCTTCTTTGAGGGACGACGAGCCGGGGAGCTGTTTTTT
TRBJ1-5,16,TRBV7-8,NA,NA,CASSLYGSAANQPQHF,TGTGCCAGCAGCTTATACGGGAGCGCAGCTAATCAGCCCCAGCATTTT
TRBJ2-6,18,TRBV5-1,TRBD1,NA,CASSLVGQGASGANVLTF,TGCGCCAGCAGCTTGGTGGGACAGGGGGCCTCTGGGGCCAACGTCCTGACTTTC
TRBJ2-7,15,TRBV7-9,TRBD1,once,CASSASGTGARGQYF,TGTGCCAGCAGCGCCTCCGGGACAGGGGCCCGGGGGCAGTACTTC
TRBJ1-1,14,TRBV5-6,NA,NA,CASSLGLSNTEAFF,TGTGCCAGCAGCTTGGGGCTGTCGAACACTGAAGCTTTCTTT
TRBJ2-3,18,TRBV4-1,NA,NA,CASSLLYGGGLSTDTQYF,TGCGCCAGCAGCCTACTTTATGGCGGGGGCCTAAGCACAGATACGCAGTATTTT
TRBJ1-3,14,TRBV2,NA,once,CASTGGISGNTIYF,TGTGCCAGCACCGGAGGGATCTCTGGAAACACCATATATTTT
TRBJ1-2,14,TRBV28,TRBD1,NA,CASSSGQRWDGYTF,TGTGCCAGCAGTTCGGGACAGCGATGGGATGGCTACACCTTC
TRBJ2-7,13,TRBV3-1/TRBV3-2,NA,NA,CASSQDLSHEQYF,TGTGCCAGCAGCCAAGATCTCTCCCACGAGCAGTACTTC
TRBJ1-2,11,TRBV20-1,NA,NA,CSVFWFYGYTF,TGCAGTGTATTTTGGTTCTATGGCTACACCTTC
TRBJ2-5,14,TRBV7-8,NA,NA,CASSSLGPQETQYF,TGTGCCAGCAGCTCCCTCGGGCCCCAAGAGACCCAGTACTTC
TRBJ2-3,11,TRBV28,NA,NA,CASSLGPAQYF,TGTGCCAGCAGTTTAGGTCCGGCGCAGTATTTT
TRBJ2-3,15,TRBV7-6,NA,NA,CASSLAGGPTDTQYF,TGTGCCAGCAGCTTAGCGGGGGGGCCCACAGATACGCAGTATTTT
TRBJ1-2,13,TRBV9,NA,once,CASSAGTGYGYTF,TGTGCCAGCAGCGCGGGGACTGGCTATGGCTACACCTTC
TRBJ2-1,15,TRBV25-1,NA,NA,CASSASTKKGNEQFF,TGTGCCAGCAGTGCGTCGACAAAAAAGGGGAATGAGCAGTTCTTC
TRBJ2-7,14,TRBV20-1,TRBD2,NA,CSASGAGGQREQYF,TGCAGTGCTAGTGGCGCGGGGGGCCAGAGGGAGCAGTACTTC
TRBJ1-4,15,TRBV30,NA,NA,CAWSGWGATNEKLFF,TGTGCCTGGAGCGGTTGGGGTGCAACTAATGAAAAACTGTTTTTT
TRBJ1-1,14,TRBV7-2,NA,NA,CASRAGVANTEAFF,TGTGCCAGCAGGGCAGGGGTGGCGAACACTGAAGCTTTCTTT
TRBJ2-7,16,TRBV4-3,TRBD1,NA,CASSQDSGTGAGEQYF,TGCGCCAGCAGCCAAGATAGTGGGACAGGGGCCGGCGAGCAGTACTTC
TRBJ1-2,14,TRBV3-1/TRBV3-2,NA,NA,CASSQRDGNYGYTF,TGTGCCAGCAGCCAAAGGGATGGGAACTATGGCTACACCTTC
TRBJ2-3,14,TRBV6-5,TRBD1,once,CASSYGQGADTQYF,TGTGCCAGCAGTTACGGGCAGGGGGCAGATACGCAGTATTTT
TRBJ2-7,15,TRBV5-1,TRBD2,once,CASRGRAGGNYEQYF,TGCGCCAGCAGGGGCCGCGCGGGGGGAAACTACGAGCAGTACTTC
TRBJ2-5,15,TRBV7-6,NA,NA,CASSPATPGKETQYF,TGTGCCAGCAGCCCCGCGACTCCGGGGAAAGAGACCCAGTACTTC
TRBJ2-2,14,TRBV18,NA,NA,CASSPNDDTGELFF,TGTGCCAGCTCACCAAACGACGACACCGGGGAGCTGTTTTTT
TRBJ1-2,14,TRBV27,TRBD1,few,CASSPSGTGKGYTF,TGTGCCAGCAGTCCTTCCGGGACAGGGAAAGGCTACACCTTC
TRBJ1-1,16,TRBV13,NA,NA,CASSFISNRSRAEAFF,TGTGCCAGCAGCTTTATCTCAAACAGGTCACGGGCTGAAGCTTTCTTT
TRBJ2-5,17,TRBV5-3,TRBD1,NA,CARSWGTQGPGSETQYF,TGTGCCAGAAGCTGGGGGACACAGGGGCCGGGATCAGAGACCCAGTACTTC
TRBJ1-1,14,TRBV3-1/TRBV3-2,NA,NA,CASSQDLTATEAFF,TGTGCCAGCAGCCAAGATTTAACAGCCACTGAAGCTTTCTTT
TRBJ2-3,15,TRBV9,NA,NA,CASSGQGGFTDTQYF,TGTGCCAGCAGCGGACAGGGAGGATTCACAGATACGCAGTATTTT
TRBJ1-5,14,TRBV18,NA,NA,CASSGDGSNQPQHF,TGTGCCAGCTCAGGGGACGGGAGCAATCAGCCCCAGCATTTT
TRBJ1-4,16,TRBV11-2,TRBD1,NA,CASSLGGGTDTEKLFF,TGTGCCAGCAGCCTCGGGGGAGGGACAGATACTGAAAAACTGTTTTTT